This entry features one T cell receptor (beta chain) sequence. Its cognate antigen is unknown. Per germline, CDR1 LGHNA and CDR2 YSLEER. The CDR3 has 16 residues. Trimming removed 4 bases from V and 1 base from J, with 14 bases in between. The sample originates from a study of T cells after yellow fever vaccination. Whole-study results and caveats: Post-booster repertoires again held most primary-vaccination clones (about 96% CD4, approximately 90% CD8).

Researchers made TCR cDNA using 5'RACE template switching, and this step added a universal primer site and UMIs. One entry per CDR3 protein, called by TCRdb with MiXCR from the 5' RACE reads. The data show hundreds of thousands of distinct CDR3 sequences, approximately 10% seen once. This TCR derives from a man between 18 and 35 years old who received the YFV17D yellow fever vaccine. Sample: CD4+ T cells sorted from PBMCs, taken 5 days after the yellow fever booster vaccination. The chain is built from TRBV4-3 and TRBJ2-4; D is possibly TRBD1 or TRBD2 (6 bases each). The CDR3 nucleotides are TGCGCCAGCAGCCCGTTCCCGGGGGCCGCCAAAAACATTCAGTACTTC. It codes for CASSPFPGAAKNIQYF.